This T cell receptor (beta chain) was recovered during a study of Graves' ophthalmopathy and Graves' hyperthyroidism listed by TCRdb under 2018. Broadly, across the study: Peripheral blood was collected at initial diagnosis, before any treatment. In roughly six hyperthyroidism patients, the T-cell repertoire of thyroid tissue was compared with the T-cell repertoire of blood. An independent validation cohort comprised 18 hyperthyroidism patients and about 16 patients who later progressed from hyperthyroidism to ophthalmopathy. Following sample collection, hyperthyroidism patients were given methimazole at a starting dose of 30 mg daily, and ophthalmopathy patients were given high-dose intravenous methylprednisolone. In total, 135 blood samples were TCR-sequenced: 40 to 45 ophthalmopathy, roughly 77 hyperthyroidism and about 17 hyperthyroidism-to-ophthalmopathy patients. To explore V-J signatures distinguishing ophthalmopathy from hyperthyroidism, a discovery set of around 100 patients (roughly 42 ophthalmopathy, some 57 stable hyperthyroidism) was enrolled. TCR beta repertoire signatures were used to distinguish Graves' ophthalmopathy from Graves' hyperthyroidism and to predict progression to ophthalmopathy.

For repertoire sequencing, TCR beta CDR3 regions were amplified from RNA transcripts. A first-round RT-PCR used HTBI primers with the Qiagen OneStep RT-PCR kit, followed by a second-round multiplex PCR, size selection and purification. Libraries were sequenced paired-end with 100 bp reads on an Illumina HiSeq2000. The paper's data handling went like this. Reads were processed with SOAPnuke, discarding reads with adapters, uncalled bases, mean Phred below 15, or no exact constant-primer or identifier match. High-quality paired reads were merged with COPE v1.2.5. Clonotypes were defined as unique nucleotide sequences and were aligned to IMGT TRB V, D and J references using MiTCR v1.1. The analysis was limited to V-J combinations with a frequency above 0.0001, which together covered approximately 99% of the repertoires. For each V-J combination, a TCR clonal expansion and chaos score was defined as F50 clonal expansion divided by the chaos observed in the TCRdist matrix. Welch's t-statistics and random forest were used to narrow the features down to over ten V-J combinations, which were then fed into a naive Bayes classifier. Thyroid-blood repertoire similarity was quantified with the Morisita-Horn index. In-frame beta chains were kept once TCRdb had trimmed the public reads at Q25 with fastp and called clones with MiXCR. Each record represents a unique CDR3 protein, reported with the most common genes and DNA among its rows. None of the V and J calls come from the authors' own analysis; TCRdb made them. This sample gives about 660,000 distinct CDR3 sequences in total; over 40% of them show up just once. The biggest ten clones account for more than 3% of the sample.

On the study overall, not on this receptor specifically: In validation, the model predicted ophthalmopathy progression with nearly 71% sensitivity and roughly 72% specificity; roughly 12 predicted patients were CT-confirmed with GO in a median of 6.5 months. Most expanded thyroid clonotypes with a frequency above 0.001 also appeared in blood, which suggests that blood repertoires may reflect the immune response in the thyroid. In cross-validation, the 13-signature model distinguished ophthalmopathy from stable hyperthyroidism with more than 85% sensitivity and about 81% specificity, while in the test set the corresponding values were about 79% and 69%. No statistical method was used to set the sample size in advance, and the investigators knew which group each participant was assigned to.

Ophthalmopathy patients were characterized by moderately to severely active disease, a Clinical Activity Score of at least 3, a NOSPECS grade of at least 4, and a disease duration under 3 months. Patients with other autoimmune diseases, uncontrolled infections, pregnancy or lactation were excluded from the study. Clinical symptoms, serum thyroxine, TRAb, thyroid ultrasound and orbital computed tomography were used for diagnosis. Using Ficoll-Paque density gradient centrifugation, PBMCs were isolated from roughly 9.2 ml of fresh peripheral blood. Trizol reagent was used to extract the total RNA, and its quality was then checked on an Agilent 2100 Bioanalyzer. Worth noting for this clonotype: Its antigen specificity is not known. At one boundary the junction diverges from the germline segment, which might be a read error.

The CDR3, from cysteine to phenylalanine, totals 12 residues. CDR3 DNA is the only sequence kept; it has 36 bases, read in frame from the first base. The rearrangement combines TRBV12-3 or TRBV12-4 with TRBJ2-5, with the D gene uncertain. Material for sequencing was peripheral blood. The TCR originated in an adult man with Graves' ophthalmopathy. Here the CDR3 is given as CASSVRGVTKYF. The nucleotide sequence is TGTGCCAGCAGCGTGCGAGGTGTGACCAAGTACTTC.